The clone carrying this T cell receptor beta chain was recorded many times. This library used roughly 400 ng RNA and molecular barcoded adaptors spanning alpha/delta and beta/gamma chains. TCRdb recomputed calls from the reads with MiXCR, one row per CDR3 protein. Of some 22,000 distinct CDR3 sequences listed, roughly 15% are singletons. The data were taken from a study of read filtering for tumor transcriptome and immune sequencing. About the research overall: Per sample, TCR-region reads ranged about 4 to 10.27 million by IR-seq, roughly 85 to 1,300 by RNA-seq.

The CDR3 is 13 residues long. J gave up 6 bases and V 6 bases, and 7 bases lay outside the gene matches. CDR1 is SQVTM and CDR2 is ANQGSEA in the germline V gene. The chain uses TRBV29-1 and TRBJ2-2; 7 bases are shared with TRBD2. The clonotype comes from a donor aged 40 or older with multiple myeloma. Sequencing input: a population of CD138-negative cells sorted from bone marrow. The CDR3 DNA reads as TGCAGCGTAAAGCGGGATTCATCCGGGGAGCTGTTTTTT. Amino acids: CSVKRDSSGELFF.